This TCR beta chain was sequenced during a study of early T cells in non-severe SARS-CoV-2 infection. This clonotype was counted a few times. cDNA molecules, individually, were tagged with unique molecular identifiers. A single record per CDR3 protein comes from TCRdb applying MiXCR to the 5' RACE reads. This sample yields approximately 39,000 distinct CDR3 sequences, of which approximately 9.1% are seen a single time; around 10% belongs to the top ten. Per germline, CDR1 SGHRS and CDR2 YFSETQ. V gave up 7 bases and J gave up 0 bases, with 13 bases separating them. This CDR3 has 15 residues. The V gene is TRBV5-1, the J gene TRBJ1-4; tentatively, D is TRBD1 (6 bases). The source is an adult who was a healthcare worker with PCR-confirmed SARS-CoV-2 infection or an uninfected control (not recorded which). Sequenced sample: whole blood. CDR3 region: CASGGGDATNEKLFF. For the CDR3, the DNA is TGCGCCAGCGGGGGCGGAGATGCAACTAATGAAAAACTGTTTTTT.